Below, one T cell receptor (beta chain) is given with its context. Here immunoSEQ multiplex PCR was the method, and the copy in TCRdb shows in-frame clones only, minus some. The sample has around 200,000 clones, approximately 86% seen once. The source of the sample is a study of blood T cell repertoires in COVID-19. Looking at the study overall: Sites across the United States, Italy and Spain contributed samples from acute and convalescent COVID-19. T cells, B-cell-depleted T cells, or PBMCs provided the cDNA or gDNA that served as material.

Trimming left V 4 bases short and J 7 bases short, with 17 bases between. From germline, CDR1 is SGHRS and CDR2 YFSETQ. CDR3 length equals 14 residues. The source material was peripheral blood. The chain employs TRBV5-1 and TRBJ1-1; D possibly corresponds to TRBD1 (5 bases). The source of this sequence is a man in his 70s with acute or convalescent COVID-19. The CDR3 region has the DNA TGCGCCAGCAGCCCTGAAGACAGCTCGAGTGAAGCTTTCTTT. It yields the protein CASSPEDSSSEAFF.